This T cell receptor (beta chain) was captured by sequencing in a study of cytomegalovirus exposure and HLA in healthy donors. The CDR3 loop spans 15 amino acids. V dropped 5 bases and J dropped 6; count of bases not matched to a gene: 5. Germline CDR1 SGHVS, CDR2 FNYEAQ. Repertoires were generated with immunoSEQ multiplex PCR, while TCRdb's copy carries only in-frame clones and drops some. The table lists fewer than 200,000 clones, about 96% of them singletons. This clonotype was sampled from a woman aged 18-29 years in good health and CMV-seronegative. Sequencing input: PBMCs. This chain uses TRBV7-6 with TRBJ2-2, with TRBD1 matching 11 bases. DNA of the CDR3: TGTGCCAGCAGCCCCGGGACAGGGGGGTCCGGGGAGCTGTTTTTT. Translating it yields CASSPGTGGSGELFF.